What follows are 2 T cell receptor beta chains derived from one specimen sequenced in a study of T cells in Graves' hyperthyroidism and ophthalmopathy. Amplified TCR beta CDR3 regions came from RNA transcripts. HTBI primers were used for first-round RT-PCR of the TCR CDR3. MiXCR was run by TCRdb on the multiplex PCR reads, yielding one entry per CDR3 protein. The sample shows about 480,000 distinct CDR3 sequences, roughly a quarter of them seen only once. Sequenced input: blood. These TCRs come from a woman in her twenties or thirties with Graves' ophthalmopathy.

The chain carries TRBV20-1 and TRBJ1-2, with 7 bases lining up with TRBD1. The CDR3 spans 14 residues. The J segment lost 2 bases and the V segment lost 7 bases, leaving 10 bases of the junction unmatched. Per germline, CDR1 DFQATT and CDR2 SNEGSKA (reference sequence). The CDR3 reads CSVFQRGRNYGYTF. CDR3 sequence (DNA): TGCAGTGTCTTCCAGAGGGGGCGCAACTATGGCTACACCTTC.

The chain has TRBV10-3 and TRBJ1-3; D not certain. V shed 0 bases and J shed 4 bases, with 10 bases lying between them. The germline gives CDR1 ENHRY, CDR2 SYGVKD. This CDR3 has 15 residues. CDR3 coding DNA: TGTGCCATCAGTGAGTCGTGGGCATCGGGAAACACCATATATTTT. Its protein product is CAISESWASGNTIYF.